This T cell receptor (beta chain) is drawn from a study of T cell responses to AZD1222 COVID-19 vaccine. Study observations and caveats: Donor demographics were predominantly white British with a female majority; clonal diversity may be underestimated.

Method: immunoSEQ multiplex PCR; TCRdb's copy keeps in-frame clones and lacks some. The top ten hold around 9.6% of the sample, which has about 100,000 clones, around 87% seen once. As concerns this clone: Its cognate antigen is unknown.

Looked up from germline, CDR1 is LNHDA and CDR2 is SQIVND (reference sequence). Trimming removed 1 base from V and 1 base from J, with 8 bases in between. There are 14 residues in the CDR3. The V gene is TRBV19, the J gene TRBJ2-7; D is unresolved. Sequences were derived from peripheral blood, sampled 28 days after the second AZD1222 dose. This sequence originates from an adult who received the AZD1222 COVID-19 vaccine. In DNA form, the CDR3 reads TGTGCCAGTAGTATAGTAAAGGGATCCTACGAGCAGTACTTC. Protein product: CASSIVKGSYEQYF.